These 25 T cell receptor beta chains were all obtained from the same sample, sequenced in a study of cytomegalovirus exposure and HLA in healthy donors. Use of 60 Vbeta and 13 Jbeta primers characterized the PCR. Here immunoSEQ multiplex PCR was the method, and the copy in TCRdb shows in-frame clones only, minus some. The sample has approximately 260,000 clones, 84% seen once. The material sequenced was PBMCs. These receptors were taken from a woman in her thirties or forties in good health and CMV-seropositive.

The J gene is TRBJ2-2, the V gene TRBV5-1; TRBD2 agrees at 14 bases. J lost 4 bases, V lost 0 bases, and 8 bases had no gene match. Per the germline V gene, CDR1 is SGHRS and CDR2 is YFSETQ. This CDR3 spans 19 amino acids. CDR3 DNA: TGCGCCAGCAGCTTGGAGTTGACTAGCGGGAGGGGTGTCACCGGGGAGCTGTTTTTT. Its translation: CASSLELTSGRGVTGELFF.

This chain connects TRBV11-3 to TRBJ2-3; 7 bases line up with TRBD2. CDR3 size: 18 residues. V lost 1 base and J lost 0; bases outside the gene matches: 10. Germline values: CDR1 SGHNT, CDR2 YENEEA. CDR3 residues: CASSLGLAERTSTDTQYF. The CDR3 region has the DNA TGTGCCAGCAGCTTAGGCCTAGCGGAGAGAACTAGCACAGATACGCAGTATTTT.

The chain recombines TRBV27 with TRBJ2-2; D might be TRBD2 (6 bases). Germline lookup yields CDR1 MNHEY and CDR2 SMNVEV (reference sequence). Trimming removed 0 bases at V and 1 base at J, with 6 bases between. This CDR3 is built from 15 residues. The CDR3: CASSLSGRNTGELFF. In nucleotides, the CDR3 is TGTGCCAGCAGTTTATCCGGGAGGAACACCGGGGAGCTGTTTTTT.

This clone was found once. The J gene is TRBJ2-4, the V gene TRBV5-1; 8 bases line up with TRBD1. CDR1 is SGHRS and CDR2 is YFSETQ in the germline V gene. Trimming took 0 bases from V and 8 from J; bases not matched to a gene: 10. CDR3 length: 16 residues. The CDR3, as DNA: TGCGCCAGCAGCTTGGTTCAGGGGGCGACTGGGGACATTCAGTACTTC. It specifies CASSLVQGATGDIQYF.

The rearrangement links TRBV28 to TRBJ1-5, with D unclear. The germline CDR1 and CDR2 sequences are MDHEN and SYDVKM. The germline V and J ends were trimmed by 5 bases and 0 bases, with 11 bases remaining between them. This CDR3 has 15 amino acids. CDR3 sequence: CASSAPLTSNQPQHF. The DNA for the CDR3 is TGTGCCAGCAGTGCGCCTCTTACTAGCAATCAGCCCCAGCATTTT.

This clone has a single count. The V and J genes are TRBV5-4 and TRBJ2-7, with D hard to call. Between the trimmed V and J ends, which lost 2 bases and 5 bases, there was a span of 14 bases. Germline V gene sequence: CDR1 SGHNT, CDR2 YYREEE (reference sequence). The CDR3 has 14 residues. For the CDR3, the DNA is TGTGCCAGCAGCTTATTCGTTAGCCCCGACGAGCAGTACTTC. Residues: CASSLFVSPDEQYF. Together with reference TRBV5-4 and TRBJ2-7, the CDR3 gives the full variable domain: ETGVTQSPTHLIKTRGQQVTLRCSSQSGHNTVSWYQQALGQGPQFIFQYYREEENGRGNFPPRFSGLQFPNYSSELNVNALELDDSALYLCASSLFVSPDEQYFGPGTRLTVT.

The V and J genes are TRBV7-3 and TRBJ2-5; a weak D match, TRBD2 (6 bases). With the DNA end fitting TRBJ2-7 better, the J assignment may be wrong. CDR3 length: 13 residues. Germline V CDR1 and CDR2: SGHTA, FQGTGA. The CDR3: CASSQVEGYEQYF. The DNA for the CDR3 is TGTGCCAGCAGCCAAGTGGAGGGCTACGAGCAGTACTTC.

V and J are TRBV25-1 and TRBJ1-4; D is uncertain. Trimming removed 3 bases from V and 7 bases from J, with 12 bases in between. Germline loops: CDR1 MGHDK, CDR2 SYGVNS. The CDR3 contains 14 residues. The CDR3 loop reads CASSDGPTGEKLFF. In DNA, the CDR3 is TGTGCCAGCAGTGATGGCCCGACGGGTGAAAAACTGTTTTTT.

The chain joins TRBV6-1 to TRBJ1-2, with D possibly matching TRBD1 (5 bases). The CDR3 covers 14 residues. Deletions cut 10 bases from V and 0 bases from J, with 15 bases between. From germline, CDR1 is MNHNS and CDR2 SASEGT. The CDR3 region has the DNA TGTGCCACCTCTCGAGACAGATCTAACTATGGCTACACCTTC. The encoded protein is CATSRDRSNYGYTF.

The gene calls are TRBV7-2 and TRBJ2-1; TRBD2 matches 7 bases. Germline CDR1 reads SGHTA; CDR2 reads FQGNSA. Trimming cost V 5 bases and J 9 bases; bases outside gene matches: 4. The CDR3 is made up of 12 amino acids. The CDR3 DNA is TGTGCCAGCAGCGCGGGACTACCTGAGCAGTTCTTC. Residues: CASSAGLPEQFF.

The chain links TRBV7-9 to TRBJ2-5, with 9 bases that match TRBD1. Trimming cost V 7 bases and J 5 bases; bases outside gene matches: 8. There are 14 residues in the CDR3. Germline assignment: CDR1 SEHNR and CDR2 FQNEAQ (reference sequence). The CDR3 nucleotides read TGTGCCAGCACCTCAACCGACAGGGGGGAGACCCAGTACTTC. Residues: CASTSTDRGETQYF.

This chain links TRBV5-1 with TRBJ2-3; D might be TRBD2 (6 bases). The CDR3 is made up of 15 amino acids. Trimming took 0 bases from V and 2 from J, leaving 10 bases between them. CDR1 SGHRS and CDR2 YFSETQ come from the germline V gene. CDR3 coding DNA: TGCGCCAGCAGCTTGGCGGGACTCACCACAGATACGCAGTATTTT. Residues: CASSLAGLTTDTQYF.

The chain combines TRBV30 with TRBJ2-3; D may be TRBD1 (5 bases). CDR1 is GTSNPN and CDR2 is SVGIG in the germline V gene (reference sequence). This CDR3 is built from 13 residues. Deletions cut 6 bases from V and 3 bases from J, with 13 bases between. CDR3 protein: CACNPHRTDTQYF. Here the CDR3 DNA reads TGTGCCTGCAACCCCCACAGGACAGATACGCAGTATTTT.

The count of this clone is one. The CDR3 DNA follows: TGTGCCAGCAGCTTTGGTGCCGGTGGCTACACCTTC. It translates to CASSFGAGGYTF. The J gene is TRBJ1-2, the V gene TRBV11-3; unclear D gene. CDR1 SGHNT and CDR2 YENEEA come from the germline V gene. V lost 3 bases and J 7 bases, leaving 9 bases between the germline ends. The CDR3 length is 12 residues. Together with reference TRBV11-3 and TRBJ1-2, the CDR3 gives the full variable domain: EAGVVQSPRYKIIEKKQPVAFWCNPISGHNTLYWYLQNLGQGPELLIRYENEEAVDDSQLPKDRFSAERLKGVDSTLKIQPAELGDSAVYLCASSFGAGGYTFGSGTRLTVV.

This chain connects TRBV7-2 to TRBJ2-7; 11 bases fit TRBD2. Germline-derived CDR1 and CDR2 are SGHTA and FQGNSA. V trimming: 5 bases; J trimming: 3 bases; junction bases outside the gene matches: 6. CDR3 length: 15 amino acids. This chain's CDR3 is CASSTRSGRDYEQYF. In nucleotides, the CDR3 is TGTGCCAGCAGCACCCGTAGCGGGAGGGACTACGAGCAGTACTTC.

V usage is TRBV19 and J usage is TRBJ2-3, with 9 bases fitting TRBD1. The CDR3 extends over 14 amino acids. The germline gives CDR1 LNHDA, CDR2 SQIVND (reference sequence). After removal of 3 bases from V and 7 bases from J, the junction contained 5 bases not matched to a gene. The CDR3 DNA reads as TGTGCCAGTAGTATTGGGACAGGGCCAAATACGCAGTATTTT. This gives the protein CASSIGTGPNTQYF.

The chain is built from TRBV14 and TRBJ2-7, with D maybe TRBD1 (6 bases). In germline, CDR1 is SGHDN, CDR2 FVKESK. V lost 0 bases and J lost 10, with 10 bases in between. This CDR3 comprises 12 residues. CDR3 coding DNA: TGTGCCAGCAGCCAAGAAACAGGGATTCAGTACTTC. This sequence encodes CASSQETGIQYF.

CDR3 in amino acids: CASSQRQGTNYGYTF. The CDR3 DNA sequence: TGTGCCAGCAGTCAAAGACAGGGGACTAACTATGGCTACACCTTC. V usage is TRBV2 and J usage is TRBJ1-2; TRBD1 matches at 8 bases. The CDR3 contains 15 residues. V trimming: 5 bases; J trimming: 0 bases; junction bases outside the gene matches: 5. Germline-derived CDR1 and CDR2 are SNHLY and FYNNEI.

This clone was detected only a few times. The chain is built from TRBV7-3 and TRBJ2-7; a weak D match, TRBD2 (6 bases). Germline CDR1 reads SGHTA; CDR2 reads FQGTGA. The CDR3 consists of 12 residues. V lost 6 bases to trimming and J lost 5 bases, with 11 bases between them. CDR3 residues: CASRPPGDEQYF. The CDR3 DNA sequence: TGTGCCAGCAGGCCCCCGGGGGACGAGCAGTACTTC.

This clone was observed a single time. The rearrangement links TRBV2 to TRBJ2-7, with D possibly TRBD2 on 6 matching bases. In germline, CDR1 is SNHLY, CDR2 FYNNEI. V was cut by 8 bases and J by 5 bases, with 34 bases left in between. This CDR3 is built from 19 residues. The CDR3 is CASLGGTGWVSRIRHEQYF. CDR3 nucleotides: TGTGCCAGCTTAGGCGGGACTGGGTGGGTCTCCAGGATACGCCACGAGCAGTACTTC.

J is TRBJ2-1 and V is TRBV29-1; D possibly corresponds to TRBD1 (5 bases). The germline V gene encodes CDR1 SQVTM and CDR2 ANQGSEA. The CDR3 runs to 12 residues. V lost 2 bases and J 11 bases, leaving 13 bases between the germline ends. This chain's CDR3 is CSVEKGPVQQFF. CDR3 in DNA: TGCAGCGTTGAAAAGGGGCCCGTCCAGCAGTTCTTC.

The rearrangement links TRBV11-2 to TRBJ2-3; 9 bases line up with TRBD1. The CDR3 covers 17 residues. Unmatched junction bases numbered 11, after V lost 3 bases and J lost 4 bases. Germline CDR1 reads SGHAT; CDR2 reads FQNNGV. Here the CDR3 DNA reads TGTGCCAGCAGCTTCCGACCGGGACAGGGCGGGGCAGATACGCAGTATTTT. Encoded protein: CASSFRPGQGGADTQYF.

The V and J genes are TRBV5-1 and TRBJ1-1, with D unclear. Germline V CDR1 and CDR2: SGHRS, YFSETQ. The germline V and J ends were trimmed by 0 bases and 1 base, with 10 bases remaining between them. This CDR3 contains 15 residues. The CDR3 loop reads CASSLGAHQNTEAFF. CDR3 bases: TGCGCCAGCAGCTTGGGGGCACACCAGAACACTGAAGCTTTCTTT. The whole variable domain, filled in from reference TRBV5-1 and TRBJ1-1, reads KAGVTQTPRYLIKTRGQQVTLSCSPISGHRSVSWYQQTPGQGLQFLFEYFSETQRNKGNFPGRFSGRQFSNSRSEMNVSTLELGDSALYLCASSLGAHQNTEAFFGQGTRLTVV.

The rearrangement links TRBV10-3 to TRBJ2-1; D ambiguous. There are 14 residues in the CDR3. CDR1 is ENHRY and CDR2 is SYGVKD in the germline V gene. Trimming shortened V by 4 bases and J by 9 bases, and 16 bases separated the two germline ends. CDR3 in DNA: TGTGCCATCAGTGTCGCTAGTTCGACGGGTGAGCAGTTCTTC. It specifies CAISVASSTGEQFF.

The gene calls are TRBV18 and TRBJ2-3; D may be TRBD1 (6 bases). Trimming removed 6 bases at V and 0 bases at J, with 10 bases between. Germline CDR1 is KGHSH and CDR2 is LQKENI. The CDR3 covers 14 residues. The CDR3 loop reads CASSLTGSTDTQYF. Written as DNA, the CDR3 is TGTGCCAGCTCGCTCACAGGGAGCACAGATACGCAGTATTTT.